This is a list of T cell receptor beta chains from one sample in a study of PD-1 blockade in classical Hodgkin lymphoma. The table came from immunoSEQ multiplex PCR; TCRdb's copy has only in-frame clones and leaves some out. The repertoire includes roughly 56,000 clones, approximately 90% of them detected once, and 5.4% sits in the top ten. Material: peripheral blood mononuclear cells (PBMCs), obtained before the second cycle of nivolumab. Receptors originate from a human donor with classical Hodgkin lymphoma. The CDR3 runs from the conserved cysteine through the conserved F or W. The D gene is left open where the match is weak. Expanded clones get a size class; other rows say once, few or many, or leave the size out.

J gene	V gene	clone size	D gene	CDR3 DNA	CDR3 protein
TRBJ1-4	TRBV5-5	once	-	TGTGCCAGCAGCCCCCCCGGGGGAACTAATGAAAAACTGTTTTTT	CASSPPGGTNEKLFF
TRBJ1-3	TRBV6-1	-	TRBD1	TGTGCCAGCAGTAGACAGGGGGTCTCTGGAAACACCATATATTTT	CASSRQGVSGNTIYF
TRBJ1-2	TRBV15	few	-	TGTGCCACCAGCAGAGATGCCGACCGAATCGACTATGGCTACACCTTC	CATSRDADRIDYGYTF
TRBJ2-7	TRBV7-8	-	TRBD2	TGTGCCAGCAGCTTAGTAGGCCTAGCGGGGGCGTCACAATACGAGCAGTACTTC	CASSLVGLAGASQYEQYF
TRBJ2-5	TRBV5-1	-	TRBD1	TGCGCCAGCAGCTTACAGGGGCAAGAGACCCAGTACTTC	CASSLQGQETQYF
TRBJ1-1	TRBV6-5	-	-	TGTGCCAGCAGCCTCCAGGGAAGCATGAACACTGAAGCTTTCTTT	CASSLQGSMNTEAFF
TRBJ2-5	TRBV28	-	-	TGTGCCAGCAGTGTCAGGGGAAAGGAAACCCAGTACTTC	CASSVRGKETQYF
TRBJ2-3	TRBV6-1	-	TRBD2	TGTGCCAGCAGTGACGGGGGGGCTCATACAGATACGCAGTATTTT	CASSDGGAHTDTQYF
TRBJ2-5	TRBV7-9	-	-	TGTGCCAGCAGCCGACAGCAAGAGACCCAGTACTTC	CASSRQQETQYF
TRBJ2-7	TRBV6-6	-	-	TGTGCCAGCAGTTCAAACGACGGTTCCTACGAGCAGTACTTC	CASSSNDGSYEQYF
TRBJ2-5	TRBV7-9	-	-	TGTGCCAGCAGCTTACCTATTGGTGAGACCCAGTACTTC	CASSLPIGETQYF
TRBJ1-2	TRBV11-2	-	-	TGTGCCAGCAGCACATACAGAGCTAACTATGGCTACACCTTC	CASSTYRANYGYTF
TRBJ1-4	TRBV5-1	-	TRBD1	TGCGCCAGCAGCTGGGGGGACAGCCCTAATGAAAAACTGTTTTTT	CASSWGDSPNEKLFF
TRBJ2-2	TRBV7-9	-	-	TGTGCCAGCAGCCCGTCCGCTCGGGTCACCGGGGAGCTGTTTTTT	CASSPSARVTGELFF
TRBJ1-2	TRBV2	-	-	TGTGCCAGCAGTGGAGGGGAGGGAGGCTACACCTTC	CASSGGEGGYTF
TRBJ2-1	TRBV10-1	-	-	TGCGCCAGCAGTGAAGATTTCGAGACCCCCCGCAATGAGCAGTTCTTC	CASSEDFETPRNEQFF
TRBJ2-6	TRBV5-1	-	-	TGCGCCAGCATCATAGTCCCTGGGGCCAACGTCCTGACTTTC	CASIIVPGANVLTF
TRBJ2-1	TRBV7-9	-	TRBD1	TGTGCCAGCAGTTTTCCGGGACAGGGCGTGTATGAGCAGTTCTTC	CASSFPGQGVYEQFF
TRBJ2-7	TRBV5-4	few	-	TGTGCCAGCAGCGCGAAGGACGGAACCTACGAGCAGTACTTC	CASSAKDGTYEQYF
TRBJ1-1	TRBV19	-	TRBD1	TGTGCCAGCCGGGGACAGGGGGAAAACACTGAAGCTTTCTTT	CASRGQGENTEAFF
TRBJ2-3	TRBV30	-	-	TGTGCCTGGAGTGTCCTTGGGTTCGGACGAGCAGATACGCAGTATTTT	CAWSVLGFGRADTQYF
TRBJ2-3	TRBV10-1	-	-	TGCGCCATCCACTTTTATGGGGGGGGGCCCCCAGATACGCAGTATTTT	CAIHFYGGGPPDTQYF
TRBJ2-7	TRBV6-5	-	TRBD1	TGTGCCAGCAGTCGCCGGGACAGGATCTACGAGCAGTACTTC	CASSRRDRIYEQYF
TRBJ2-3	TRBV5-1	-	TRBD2	TGCGCCAGCAGCGTAACCGGGACTAGCGGGGGGACAGATACGCAGTATTTT	CASSVTGTSGGTDTQYF
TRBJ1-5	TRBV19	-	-	TGTGCCAGTAGTAGGGCGGACACTAGCAATCAGCCCCAGCATTTT	CASSRADTSNQPQHF
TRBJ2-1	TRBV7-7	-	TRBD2	TGTGCCAGCAGCTTAGAACCCCCGGGACTAGCGGGAAGACTATCCTACAATGAGCAGTTCTTC	CASSLEPPGLAGRLSYNEQFF
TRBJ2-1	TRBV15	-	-	TGTGCCACCAGCAGAGTTTGGAATGAGCAGTTCTTC	CATSRVWNEQFF
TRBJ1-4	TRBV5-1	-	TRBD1	TGCGCCAGCAGCCTATTCGGGGACAGGTTTAATGAAAAACTGTTTTTT	CASSLFGDRFNEKLFF
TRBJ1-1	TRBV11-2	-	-	TGTGCCAGCAGCTCCACTCCAAGGCCGGGCACTGAAGCTTTCTTT	CASSSTPRPGTEAFF
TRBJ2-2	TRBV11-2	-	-	TGTGCCAGCAGCTCTCATCCCGGGGAGCTGTTTTTT	CASSSHPGELFF
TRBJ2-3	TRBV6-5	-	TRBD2	TGTGCCAGCCGGGGTAGCGGGGGCACAGATACGCAGTATTTT	CASRGSGGTDTQYF
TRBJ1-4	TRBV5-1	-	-	TGCGCCAGCAGCTTAGGCCAGCAAAATGAAAAACTGTTTTTT	CASSLGQQNEKLFF
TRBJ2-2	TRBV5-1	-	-	TGCGCCAGCAGCCCGGACGGGCGGGGAGGCGGGGAGCTGTTTTTT	CASSPDGRGGGELFF
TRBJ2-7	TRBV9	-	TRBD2	TGTGCCAGCAGCGTAGAGGCGGGAGGCTACGAGCAGTACTTC	CASSVEAGGYEQYF
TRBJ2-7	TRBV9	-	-	TGTGCCAGCAGCGCCGGGCCCTACTACGAGCAGTACTTC	CASSAGPYYEQYF
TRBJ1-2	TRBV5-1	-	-	TGCGCCAGCAGCTTTCAAGTGGCTCCTCCGGGAGGGAATGGCTACACCTTC	CASSFQVAPPGGNGYTF
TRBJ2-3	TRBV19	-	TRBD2	TGTGCCAGTAGTCTTTGGACTAGCGGGGGCACAGATACGCAGTATTTT	CASSLWTSGGTDTQYF
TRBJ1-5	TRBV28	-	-	TGTGCCAGCAGGCAAGCGGACGGTAAAAATCAGCCCCAGCATTTT	CASRQADGKNQPQHF
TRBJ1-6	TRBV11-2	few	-	TGTGCCAGCAGCCCACAGGGAGTTAATTCACCCCTCCACTTT	CASSPQGVNSPLHF
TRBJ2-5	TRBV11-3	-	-	TGTGCCAGCAGCATGGGGGGAGAGACCCAGTACTTC	CASSMGGETQYF
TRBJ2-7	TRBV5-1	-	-	TGCGCCAGCAGCACAGGGCGGGGATTCGAGCAGTACTTC	CASSTGRGFEQYF
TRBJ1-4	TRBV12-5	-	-	TGTGCTAGTGGTTTGGGGCACGCTAATGAAAAACTGTTTTTT	CASGLGHANEKLFF
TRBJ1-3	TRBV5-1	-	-	TGCGCCAGCAGCTTGGACGGAGTCTCTGGAAACACCATATATTTT	CASSLDGVSGNTIYF
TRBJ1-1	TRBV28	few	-	TGTGCCAGCAACCCACTCGGGACGAGGGGGAACACTGAAGCTTTCTTT	CASNPLGTRGNTEAFF
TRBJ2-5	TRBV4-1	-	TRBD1	TGCGCCAGCAGCAAAGCGCCCGGACAGGGGGAGACCCAGTACTTC	CASSKAPGQGETQYF
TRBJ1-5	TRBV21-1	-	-	TGTGCCAGCAGCTCCCCCGGTAATCAGCCCCAGCATTTT	CASSSPGNQPQHF
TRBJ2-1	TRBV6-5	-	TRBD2	TGTGCCAGCAGTTACTCCCTACTAGCGGACAACAATGAGCAGTTCTTC	CASSYSLLADNNEQFF
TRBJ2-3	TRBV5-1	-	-	TGCGCCAGCAGCAATAGACAGAGCACAGATACGCAGTATTTT	CASSNRQSTDTQYF
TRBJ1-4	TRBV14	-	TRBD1	TGTGCCAGCAGGTCGACAGGGATTAATGAAAAACTGTTTTTT	CASRSTGINEKLFF
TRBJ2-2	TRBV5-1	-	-	TGCGCCAGCAGTCCGGAGAACACCGGGGAGCTGTTTTTT	CASSPENTGELFF
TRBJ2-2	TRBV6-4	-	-	TGTGCCAGCAGAATCATCCCAAGAGGCTTCACGAACACCGGGGAGCTGTTTTTT	CASRIIPRGFTNTGELFF